These 12 T cell receptor beta chains originate from one sample sequenced in a study of T-cell memory formation after mild COVID-19. TCRdb recomputed calls from the 5' RACE reads with MiXCR, one row per CDR3 protein. This table holds about 100,000 distinct CDR3 sequences, 8.5% to 14% found once. Material for sequencing was PBMCs or a T cell subset sorted from them (not recorded which). The source of these receptors is a man aged 18-30 years who had mild COVID-19 (a few samples of this study predate the infection). Cell type and time point are not known.

This clonotype was found many times. The chain carries TRBV12-3 or TRBV12-4 and TRBJ2-7; 7 bases line up with TRBD1. Trimming at V came to 6 bases and at J to 6 bases, leaving 14 bases not matched to a gene. CDR3 size: 15 residues. The CDR3 loop reads CASRPTGDLRREQYF. The CDR3 coding sequence is TGTGCCAGCAGACCCACAGGGGACCTACGGCGCGAGCAGTACTTC.

The chain links TRBV12-3 or TRBV12-4 to TRBJ1-5; the D is unclear. V dropped 6 bases and J dropped 10 bases, with 16 bases sitting between them. The CDR3 is 13 residues long. DNA for the CDR3: TGTGCCAGCAGCGGACTCGCCCGAATCCCCCAGCATTTT. It codes for CASSGLARIPQHF.

This clonotype has a handful of counts. CDR3 nucleotide sequence: TGTGCCAGCAGCGTAGAGGGGGCTTGGGATACGCAGTATTTT. Encoded protein: CASSVEGAWDTQYF. The chain couples TRBV9 to TRBJ2-3; 7 bases align to TRBD1. J was trimmed by 6 bases and V by 0 bases; bases with no gene match: 4. The CDR3 consists of 14 residues. The V gene's germline CDR1 is SGDLS and CDR2 YYNGEE.

This clonotype was picked up a small number of times. The V gene is TRBV6-1, the J gene TRBJ1-1, with a weak D call TRBD1 (5 bases). This CDR3 is built from 14 residues. Germline-derived CDR1 and CDR2 are MNHNS and SASEGT. V gave up 7 bases and J gave up 1 base, with 13 bases separating them. The CDR3 protein is CASTVGGRNTEAFF. The CDR3 nucleotides read TGTGCCAGCACCGTCGGGGGGAGGAACACTGAAGCTTTCTTT.

This clonotype was detected only a few times. The rearrangement joins TRBV6-5 to TRBJ1-2; D is unresolved. The CDR3 extends over 13 amino acids. V gave up 4 bases and J gave up 1 base, with 7 bases separating them. Germline CDR1 MNHEY, CDR2 SVGAGI. The CDR3 nucleotides read TGTGCCAGCAGTTCTAACAGTAACTATGGCTACACCTTC. This sequence encodes CASSSNSNYGYTF.

This clonotype has more than one count but fewer than ten. V usage is TRBV25-1 and J usage is TRBJ1-4; D is ambiguous. V shed 6 bases and J shed 8 bases, with 13 bases lying between them. CDR3 length equals 13 residues. The germline V gene has CDR1 MGHDK and CDR2 SYGVNS. The CDR3: CASSWVGYEKLFF. CDR3 bases: TGTGCCAGCAGCTGGGTTGGGTACGAAAAACTGTTTTTT.

This clonotype was seen many times. V is TRBV5-1 and J is TRBJ2-3; 8 positions agree with TRBD1. CDR1 SGHRS and CDR2 YFSETQ come from the germline V gene. The ends lost 2 bases at V and 1 base at J; junction bases unmatched: 9. The CDR3 totals 17 residues. In nucleotides, the CDR3 is TGCGCCAGCAGCTTCCTGCGGACAGGGTCGGGCACAGATACGCAGTATTTT. Protein sequence: CASSFLRTGSGTDTQYF.

This clonotype turned up a few times. The chain employs TRBV20-1 and TRBJ2-2; 15 bases line up with TRBD2. The junction had 8 bases not matched to a gene; V was cut back by 4 bases and J by 5 bases. The CDR3 totals 17 residues. CDR1 and CDR2 (germline): DFQATT, SNEGSKA (reference sequence). The DNA for the CDR3 is TGCAGTGCTATCGGGACTAGCGGGGGGACTACTACCGGGGAGCTGTTTTTT. It yields the protein CSAIGTSGGTTTGELFF.

The CDR3 DNA sequence: TGTGCCAGCAGTGGGACAGGAATAACCTACGAGCAGTACTTC. Translated, it gives CASSGTGITYEQYF. V is TRBV7-8 and J is TRBJ2-7; TRBD1 agrees at 8 bases. The CDR3 is 14 residues long. From germline, CDR1 is SGHVS and CDR2 FQNEAQ. Trimming took 6 bases from V and 2 from J; bases not matched to a gene: 6.

This clonotype was recorded a few times. The rearrangement joins TRBV12-3 or TRBV12-4 to TRBJ2-4; the D is unclear. V was pared by 5 bases and J by 2 bases, with 10 bases between. This CDR3 contains 14 residues. DNA for the CDR3: TGTGCCAGCAGTGATGACAAGACCAAAAACATTCAGTACTTC. It codes for CASSDDKTKNIQYF.

This chain connects TRBV6-6 to TRBJ1-1, with D possibly being TRBD1 (6 bases). Germline values: CDR1 MNHNY, CDR2 SVGAGI (reference sequence). This CDR3 is built from 15 residues. The V and J ends lost 5 bases and 3 bases respectively, with 16 bases between them. The CDR3 is CASSGDRGGDTEAFF. In DNA form, the CDR3 reads TGTGCCAGCAGTGGGGACCGAGGGGGGGACACTGAAGCTTTCTTT.

The table lists this clonotype with many counts. The chain joins TRBV29-1 to TRBJ1-2, with 7 bases aligning to TRBD1. J gave up 5 bases and V 5 bases, and 8 bases lay outside the gene matches. This CDR3 is 13 amino acids long. The germline V gene has CDR1 SQVTM and CDR2 ANQGSEA. The CDR3 region is CSVRDSASYGYTF. The CDR3, as DNA: TGCAGCGTTAGGGACAGCGCCTCTTATGGCTACACCTTC.